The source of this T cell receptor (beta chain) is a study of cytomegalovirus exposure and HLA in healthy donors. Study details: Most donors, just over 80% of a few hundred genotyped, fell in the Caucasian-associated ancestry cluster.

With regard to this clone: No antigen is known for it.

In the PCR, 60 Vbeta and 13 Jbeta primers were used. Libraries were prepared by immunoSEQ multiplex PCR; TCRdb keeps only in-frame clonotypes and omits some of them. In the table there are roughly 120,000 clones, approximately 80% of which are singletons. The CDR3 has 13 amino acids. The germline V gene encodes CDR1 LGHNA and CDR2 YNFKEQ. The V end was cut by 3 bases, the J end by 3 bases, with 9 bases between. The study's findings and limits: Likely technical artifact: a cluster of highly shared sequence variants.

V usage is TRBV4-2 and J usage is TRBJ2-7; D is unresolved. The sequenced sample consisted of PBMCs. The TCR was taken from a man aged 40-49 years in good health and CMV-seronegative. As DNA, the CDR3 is TGTGCCAGCAGCCACGCGAGCAACTACGAGCAGTACTTC. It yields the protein CASSHASNYEQYF.